The 27 T cell receptor beta chains below come from one sample, sequenced in a study of blood T cell repertoires in COVID-19. The repertoire was sequenced with immunoSEQ multiplex PCR; TCRdb's copy has only in-frame clones and lacks some. The sample consists of tens of thousands of clones, more than 80% of them appearing once. Specimen: peripheral blood. The receptors were gathered from a man aged 55 to 70 with acute or convalescent COVID-19.

The chain has TRBV7-2 and TRBJ1-3; D is uncertain. Germline V lookup: CDR1 SGHTA, CDR2 FQGNSA. Trimming removed 5 bases from V and 0 bases from J, with 8 bases in between. The CDR3 length is 14 residues. The CDR3 sequence is CASSMEASGNTIYF. The DNA for the CDR3 is TGTGCCAGCAGCATGGAGGCCTCTGGAAACACCATATATTTT. Using reference TRBV7-2 and TRBJ1-3 for the parts outside the CDR3, the full variable domain is GAGVSQSPSNKVTEKGKDVELRCDPISGHTALYWYRQSLGQGLEFLIYFQGNSAPDKSGLPSDRFSAERTGGSVSTLTIQRTQQEDSAVYLCASSMEASGNTIYFGEGSWLTVV.

The CDR3 sequence is CASSLAVGEGQKLFF. CDR3 bases: TGCGCCAGCAGCTTGGCCGTAGGGGAAGGACAAAAACTGTTTTTT. V is TRBV5-1 and J is TRBJ1-4; maybe TRBD1 (5 bases). The ends were cut back, 0 bases at V and 9 bases at J, with 15 bases in the middle. CDR3 size: 15 residues. Germline loops: CDR1 SGHRS, CDR2 YFSETQ.

This clone was counted between two and nine times. The chain combines TRBV28 with TRBJ1-5; TRBD1 is a possible D gene (5 bases). CDR1 MDHEN and CDR2 SYDVKM come from the germline V gene. The CDR3 has 15 residues. Trimming stripped 8 bases from V and 5 bases from J, with 19 bases between. Written as DNA, the CDR3 is TGTGCCAGCTTCGCAAGGGAGGGGATGTATCAGCCCCAGCATTTT. Translated: CASFAREGMYQPQHF.

This chain joins TRBV9 and TRBJ2-7; D perhaps matches TRBD2 (6 bases). The CDR3 sequence is 15 residues long. Germline V lookup: CDR1 SGDLS, CDR2 YYNGEE. Trimming took off 4 bases at V and 3 bases at J, with 17 bases between the two ends. This CDR3 is CASSISTGTGYEQYF. The CDR3 DNA reads as TGTGCCAGCAGCATTTCCACCGGGACTGGCTACGAGCAGTACTTC.

The CDR3 reads CATRGLAKNIQYF. CDR3 nucleotides: TGTGCCACTAGGGGGCTAGCCAAAAACATTCAGTACTTC. The chain combines TRBV19 with TRBJ2-4; 7 bases line up with TRBD1. V lost 10 bases to trimming and J lost 0 bases; unmatched junction nucleotides: 3. CDR3 size: 13 residues. Germline CDR1 LNHDA, CDR2 SQIVND (reference sequence).

J is TRBJ2-3 and V is TRBV3-1 (or the pseudogene TRBV3-2); TRBD2 agrees at 8 bases. V lost 3 bases to trimming and J lost 0 bases; unmatched junction nucleotides: 5. The CDR3 runs 16 residues. The V gene's germline CDR1 is LGHDT and CDR2 YNNKEL (reference sequence). As DNA, the CDR3 is TGTGCCAGCAGCCAGGTAGCGGGGTCTAGCACAGATACGCAGTATTTT. This sequence encodes CASSQVAGSSTDTQYF.

This chain connects TRBV15 to TRBJ1-2, with 8 bases identical to TRBD1. The CDR3 extends over 15 amino acids. V shed 0 bases and J 4 bases; nucleotides not matched to a gene: 4. CDR1 and CDR2 (germline): LNHNV, YYDKDF (reference sequence). The CDR3 protein is CATSRERTGSYGYTF. CDR3 DNA sequence: TGTGCCACCAGCAGAGAAAGGACAGGGTCCTATGGCTACACCTTC.

This sequence joins TRBV6-5 and TRBJ1-1; tentative D call: TRBD1 (5 bases). The germline V gene has CDR1 MNHEY and CDR2 SVGAGI. The CDR3 runs 13 residues. The V gene lost 7 bases and the J gene lost 0 bases, with 9 bases spanning the gap. In DNA, the CDR3 is TGTGCCAGCACCGGGGGAATGAACACTGAAGCTTTCTTT. The encoded protein is CASTGGMNTEAFF.

This clone was seen just once. The V gene is TRBV4-1, the J gene TRBJ2-1; 9 nucleotides agree with TRBD1. V was clipped by 3 bases and J by 4 bases; unmatched bases: 10. Germline values: CDR1 MGHRA, CDR2 YSYEKL. The CDR3 covers 17 residues. For the CDR3, the DNA is TGCGCCAGCAGCCAGGCCAGGACAGGGGTAGGGTACAATGAGCAGTTCTTC. It codes for CASSQARTGVGYNEQFF.

V usage is TRBV5-1 and J usage is TRBJ2-5; possible D gene TRBD1, 5 bases. CDR3 size: 14 residues. Germline CDR1 and CDR2: SGHRS and YFSETQ. V was trimmed by 5 bases and J by 4 bases, leaving 15 bases between them. The CDR3 loop reads CASRKGNAGETQYF. The CDR3 DNA reads as TGCGCCAGCAGGAAGGGGAACGCAGGAGAGACCCAGTACTTC.

The rearrangement joins TRBV5-1 to TRBJ1-2; 10 bases match TRBD1. V shed 1 base and J 4 bases; nucleotides not matched to a gene: 4. Germline assignment: CDR1 SGHRS and CDR2 YFSETQ. This CDR3 spans 15 amino acids. The CDR3 reads CASSLPGQGIYGYTF. In nucleotides, the CDR3 is TGCGCCAGCAGCTTGCCGGGACAGGGGATCTATGGCTACACCTTC.

The chain employs TRBV5-5 and TRBJ1-2, with TRBD1 identical over 8 bases. V lost 4 bases and J lost 4; bases outside the gene matches: 6. The germline V gene has CDR1 SGHKS and CDR2 YYEKEE (reference sequence). The CDR3 has 14 amino acids. The CDR3 spells CASSQDRVIYGYTF. The CDR3 DNA sequence: TGTGCCAGCAGCCAGGACAGGGTGATCTATGGCTACACCTTC.

The chain employs TRBV28 and TRBJ1-2; TRBD1 matches 7 bases. Germline CDR1 and CDR2: MDHEN and SYDVKM. The V gene end was trimmed by 4 bases and the J gene end by 0 bases; junction bases not matched to a gene: 8. The CDR3 sequence is 16 residues long. The CDR3 DNA reads TGTGCCAGCAGTTCGGACAGGCTGGACGCTAACTATGGCTACACCTTC. This codes for CASSSDRLDANYGYTF.

This clone was recorded only once. The chain combines TRBV16 with TRBJ2-7, with TRBD1 identical over 9 bases. Germline V lookup: CDR1 KGHSY, CDR2 FQNENV. The CDR3 covers 15 residues. With V trimmed by 4 bases and J by 3 bases, 7 bases remained unmatched. The CDR3 spells CASSPRGGQGYEQYF. The CDR3 bases are TGTGCCAGCAGCCCCCGAGGGGGACAGGGCTACGAGCAGTACTTC.

The rearrangement uses TRBV28 and TRBJ2-3, with TRBD2 identical over 8 bases. Germline trimming cut 4 bases from V and 3 bases from J; bases unmatched to any gene: 3. The CDR3 has 14 amino acids. CDR1 and CDR2 from the germline V gene are MDHEN and SYDVKM. The DNA for the CDR3 is TGTGCCAGCAGTTCAGCGGGGGAGACAGATACGCAGTATTTT. Translated, it gives CASSSAGETDTQYF.

The rearrangement links TRBV30 to TRBJ2-7; 7 nucleotides line up with TRBD1. V was clipped by 2 bases and J by 6 bases; unmatched bases: 7. Germline V lookup: CDR1 GTSNPN, CDR2 SVGIG (reference sequence). CDR3 size: 13 residues. This chain's CDR3 is CAWSPTGAGEQYF. The CDR3 coding sequence is TGTGCCTGGAGTCCCACAGGGGCGGGCGAGCAGTACTTC.

V gene TRBV3-1 (or the pseudogene TRBV3-2) combines with J gene TRBJ2-1, with a tentative D call TRBD1 (6 bases). V dropped 4 bases and J dropped 4 bases, with 14 bases sitting between them. Germline-derived CDR1 and CDR2 are LGHDT and YNNKEL (reference sequence). This CDR3 is 15 amino acids long. This chain's CDR3 is CASSPGTRAYNEQFF. The CDR3 nucleotides are TGTGCCAGCAGCCCCGGGACAAGAGCTTACAATGAGCAGTTCTTC.

The chain is built from TRBV18 and TRBJ1-5; 10 bases are a match to TRBD1. Germline V gives CDR1 KGHSH, CDR2 LQKENI. The J segment lost 3 bases and the V segment lost 2 bases, leaving 4 bases of the junction unmatched. The CDR3 is 16 residues long. The CDR3 loop reads CASSPGTGDINQPQHF. As DNA, the CDR3 is TGTGCCAGCTCACCAGGGACAGGGGATATCAATCAGCCCCAGCATTTT.

This chain links TRBV30 with TRBJ1-2; a possible D gene is TRBD1 (5 bases). V was pared by 2 bases and J by 7 bases, with 14 bases between. Germline CDR1 and CDR2: GTSNPN and SVGIG (reference sequence). CDR3 length: 13 amino acids. The DNA of the CDR3 is TGTGCCTGGAGTTGGTGGGGAACAGGTGGCTACACCTTC. It encodes CAWSWWGTGGYTF. The variable domain in full, completed from reference TRBV30 and TRBJ1-2, reads SQTIHQWPATLVQPVGSPLSLECTVEGTSNPNLYWYRQAAGRGLQLLFYSVGIGQISSEVPQNLSASRPQDRQFILSSKKLLLSDSGFYLCAWSWWGTGGYTFGSGTRLTVV.

The chain carries TRBV7-8 and TRBJ2-7; 10 bases are shared with TRBD1. CDR1 and CDR2 from the germline V gene are SGHVS and FQNEAQ. The CDR3 covers 15 residues. Trimming took 4 bases from V and 1 from J; bases not matched to a gene: 4. CDR3 in amino acids: CASSWGQGTSYEQYF. DNA of the CDR3: TGTGCCAGCAGCTGGGGACAGGGGACATCCTACGAGCAGTACTTC.

V usage is TRBV5-1 and J usage is TRBJ2-2; D possibly corresponds to TRBD2 (6 bases). The V end was cut by 0 bases, the J end by 6 bases, with 12 bases between. Germline values: CDR1 SGHRS, CDR2 YFSETQ. The length of the CDR3 is 15 residues. The DNA of the CDR3 is TGCGCCAGCAGCTTGGTGGGAGGCAACGCCGGGGAGCTGTTTTTT. Translated: CASSLVGGNAGELFF.

This chain connects TRBV9 to TRBJ2-1; tentative D call: TRBD2 (5 bases). The germline V gene has CDR1 SGDLS and CDR2 YYNGEE. V was pared by 1 base and J by 5 bases, with 10 bases between. The CDR3 loop spans 14 amino acids. In DNA form, the CDR3 reads TGTGCCAGCAGCGTACGGACGGGAAACAATGAGCAGTTCTTC. This codes for CASSVRTGNNEQFF.

This sequence joins TRBV28 and TRBJ2-7; 12 bases are shared with TRBD2. V gave up 7 bases and J gave up 3 bases; unmatched junction bases: 7. Germline V gene lookup returns CDR1 MDHEN and CDR2 SYDVKM. This CDR3 region has 15 residues. CDR3 DNA: TGTGCCAGCACCCTAACTAGCGGGGGGTTCTACGAGCAGTACTTC. Translated, it gives CASTLTSGGFYEQYF.

J is TRBJ1-5 and V is TRBV19; D gene ambiguous. Germline loops: CDR1 LNHDA, CDR2 SQIVND (reference sequence). The V and J ends lost 2 bases and 7 bases respectively, with 6 bases between them. This CDR3 is built from 12 residues. The CDR3 is CASSISRQPQHF. The CDR3 DNA reads TGTGCCAGTAGTATATCTAGGCAGCCCCAGCATTTT.

The rearrangement links TRBV5-1 to TRBJ2-7; no definite D call. CDR1 and CDR2 (germline): SGHRS, YFSETQ. V gave up 0 bases and J gave up 3 bases, with 4 bases separating them. The CDR3 extends over 12 amino acids. The CDR3 protein is CASSLDFYEQYF. The CDR3 coding sequence is TGCGCCAGCAGCTTGGACTTCTACGAGCAGTACTTC.

A word on this clone: A junction boundary mismatches the germline segment, possibly from a read error. V is TRBV7-7 and J is TRBJ2-5, with D perhaps matching TRBD1 (6 bases). CDR3 length: 13 amino acids. CDR1 and CDR2 from the germline V gene are SSHAT and FNYEAQ (reference sequence). CDR3 in amino acids: CASSLAQGGTQYF. The CDR3 DNA reads as TGTGCTAGCAGCTTAGCTCAAGGGGGGACCCAGTACTTC.

V usage is TRBV28 and J usage is TRBJ1-2; the D is unclear. V gave up 5 bases and J gave up 12 bases, with 28 bases separating them. Germline CDR1 is MDHEN and CDR2 is SYDVKM. The CDR3 has 16 amino acids. Written as DNA, the CDR3 is TGTGCCAGCAGTCCGGCCGGGAGACCTGCGGGGTCATCCAACACCTTC. Protein: CASSPAGRPAGSSNTF.